The sequence of this T cell receptor beta chain was determined in a study of blood T cell repertoires in COVID-19. The overall study: Collection of acute and convalescent COVID-19 samples took place in the United States, Italy and Spain. From T cells, B-cell-depleted T cells, or PBMCs came the material, which was cDNA or gDNA.

Trimming took 8 bases from V and 6 from J; bases not matched to a gene: 5. From germline, CDR1 is LGHNA and CDR2 YNFKEQ. The CDR3 length is 13 residues. Original analysis: Reference gene primer amplification in the assay estimated nucleated cell counts. Libraries were prepared by immunoSEQ multiplex PCR; TCRdb keeps only in-frame clonotypes and omits some of them. That table gives V, J and clone size, and the DNA gave D and trimming. Of more than 150,000 clones listed, roughly 80% are singletons. What was sequenced was peripheral blood. This clonotype originated in a woman of 80 years or more with acute or convalescent COVID-19. The chain carries TRBV4-2 and TRBJ2-7; 12 nucleotides line up with TRBD2. The DNA for the CDR3 is TGTGCCAGCCGTGGACTAGCGGGAATCGAGCAGTACTTC. Residues: CASRGLAGIEQYF.